These 14 T cell receptor beta chains were sequenced from one sample in a study of CD8 T cells in Susac syndrome. RNA amounts of roughly 0.45 to 1 ug underwent reverse transcription with random hexamers. TCRdb recomputed calls from the immunoSEQ multiplex PCR reads with MiXCR, one row per CDR3 protein. Among 100,000 to 150,000 distinct CDR3 sequences, around 75% were seen once, and the ten largest hold 0.5% to 0.65%. Sequencing input: CD8+ T cells from PBMCs. These receptors were collected from a human donor with multiple sclerosis.

The gene calls are TRBV3-1 and TRBJ1-2; 8 nucleotides agree with TRBD1. The CDR3 covers 17 residues. Germline trimming cut 2 bases from V and 4 bases from J; bases unmatched to any gene: 12. The germline V gene has CDR1 LGHDT and CDR2 YNNKEL (reference sequence). CDR3 amino acids: CASSQMGQTGAFYGYTF. As DNA, the CDR3 is TGTGCCAGCAGCCAAATGGGGCAGACAGGGGCATTCTATGGCTACACCTTC.

On this clonotype: Germline and junction disagree at one end, which may indicate a read error. CDR3 bases: TGTGCCAGCAGTGAAGTCCAGCAGTTGCAGGGCAAAATCTTC. Residues: CASSEVQQLQGKIF. V and J are TRBV2 and TRBJ2-1; maybe TRBD1 (5 bases). The CDR3 totals 14 residues. Per germline, CDR1 SNHLY and CDR2 FYNNEI. The full variable domain, with the rest looked up from reference TRBV2 and TRBJ2-1, is EPEVTQTPSHQVTQMGQEVILRCVPISNHLYFYWYRQILGQKVEFLVSFYNNEISEKSEIFDDQFSVERPDGSNFTLKIRSTKLEDSAMYFCASSEVQQLQGKIFGPGTRLTVL.

The chain employs TRBV5-4 and TRBJ1-2; possibly TRBD1 for D (6 bases). The germline V and J ends were trimmed by 3 bases and 3 bases, with 12 bases remaining between them. CDR3 size: 14 residues. The germline gives CDR1 SGHNT, CDR2 YYREEE (reference sequence). The CDR3 region is CASSWDTTDYGYTF. In DNA form, the CDR3 reads TGTGCCAGCAGCTGGGACACAACGGACTATGGCTACACCTTC.

This clonotype showed up just a few times. The CDR3 coding sequence is TGTGCCAGCAGCCACACAGGGCTCTACTCCTACGAGCAGTACTTC. Translating gives CASSHTGLYSYEQYF. The chain recombines TRBV7-9 with TRBJ2-7; D possibly corresponds to TRBD1 (6 bases). The V end was cut by 5 bases, the J end by 0 bases, with 14 bases between. CDR3 length equals 15 residues. CDR1 is SEHNR, CDR2 FQNEAQ, per germline (reference sequence).

This chain connects TRBV5-4 to TRBJ1-1; D remains ambiguous. CDR1 is SGHNT, CDR2 YYREEE, per germline (reference sequence). The CDR3 is 13 residues long. V was trimmed by 0 bases and J by 3 bases, leaving 6 bases between them. CDR3 DNA: TGTGCCAGCAGCTTGGGACCGCACACTGAAGCTTTCTTT. Its protein is CASSLGPHTEAFF.

The V and J genes are TRBV28 and TRBJ1-3; D gene ambiguous. The CDR3 is 14 amino acids. V was pared by 8 bases and J by 0 bases, with 11 bases between. Germline loops: CDR1 MDHEN, CDR2 SYDVKM. The CDR3 region is CASVTGSSGNTIYF. Written as DNA, the CDR3 is TGTGCCAGCGTTACTGGTAGCTCTGGAAACACCATATATTTT.

About this clonotype itself: One junction end disagrees with the germline gene, perhaps due to a read error. The chain recombines TRBV4-3 with TRBJ1-1; the D is unclear. This CDR3 has 14 residues. The germline V gene has CDR1 LGHNA and CDR2 YSLEER. The DNA of the CDR3 is TGCGCCAGCAGCCAAGATCGAGGGAGCGCTGAAGTTTTCTTT. Protein product: CASSQDRGSAEVFF.

V and J are TRBV15 and TRBJ2-2; D ambiguous. The ends were cut back, 3 bases at V and 1 base at J, with 18 bases in the middle. The CDR3 extends over 18 amino acids. CDR1 and CDR2 (germline): LNHNV, YYDKDF (reference sequence). As DNA, the CDR3 is TGTGCCACCAGCAGTAGTCCGGTGGGCTGGGAGAACACCGGGGAGCTGTTTTTT. Translating gives CATSSSPVGWENTGELFF.

V and J are TRBV30 and TRBJ2-5; D unresolved. With 0 bases removed from V and 0 bases from J, the gap between germline ends came to 5 bases. Germline assignment: CDR1 GTSNPN and CDR2 SVGIG (reference sequence). The CDR3 loop spans 13 amino acids. This CDR3 reads CAWSVDHQETQYF. CDR3 coding DNA: TGTGCCTGGAGTGTAGATCACCAAGAGACCCAGTACTTC.

Here the CDR3 reads CASSRIVLADLTDTQYF. The CDR3 nucleotides are TGTGCCAGCAGCAGAATTGTACTAGCGGACCTCACAGATACGCAGTATTTT. This chain uses TRBV7-9 with TRBJ2-3, with TRBD2 matching 8 bases. Losses at the gene ends were 5 bases for V and 2 bases for J; bases not matched to a gene: 12. Germline CDR1 and CDR2: SEHNR and FQNEAQ (reference sequence). CDR3 length equals 17 residues.

The gene calls are TRBV7-9 and TRBJ2-1, with 10 positions matching TRBD2. Germline-derived CDR1 and CDR2 are SEHNR and FQNEAQ (reference sequence). Trimming removed 10 bases from V and 10 bases from J; junction bases left unmatched: 13. The CDR3 is 14 amino acids. The chain's CDR3 is CATTGLAGVREQFF. The CDR3 region has the DNA TGTGCCACCACGGGGCTAGCGGGAGTCAGAGAGCAGTTCTTC.

This sequence joins TRBV20-1 and TRBJ2-7; 11 positions agree with TRBD2. The length of the CDR3 is 15 residues. Germline CDR1 and CDR2: DFQATT and SNEGSKA (reference sequence). The ends lost 0 bases at V and 3 bases at J; junction bases unmatched: 4. CDR3 loop: CSARDLAGGFYEQYF. The CDR3 DNA follows: TGCAGTGCTAGAGATCTAGCGGGGGGTTTCTACGAGCAGTACTTC.

The chain carries TRBV7-9 and TRBJ2-7; TRBD2 agrees at 13 bases. CDR1 SEHNR and CDR2 FQNEAQ come from the germline V gene (reference sequence). V lost 4 bases, J lost 2 bases, and 2 bases stayed unmatched. The CDR3 spans 15 residues. CDR3 in amino acids: CASSSTSGGAYEQYF. The CDR3 DNA reads as TGTGCCAGCAGCTCCACTAGCGGGGGGGCCTACGAGCAGTACTTC.

The chain carries TRBV12-3 or TRBV12-4 and TRBJ2-1; D is perhaps TRBD1 or TRBD2 (5 bases each). V was trimmed by 1 base and J by 4 bases, leaving 11 bases between them. The CDR3 runs 15 residues. Here the CDR3 reads CASSLGGTLYNEQFF. CDR3 nucleotides: TGTGCCAGCAGTTTAGGGGGGACCCTATACAATGAGCAGTTCTTC.